These 4 T cell receptor beta chains were sequenced from one sample in a study of shared clonotypes between healthy human individuals (TCRdb year 2020). Library preparation used the immunoSEQ multiplex PCR assay. The clones in this table, taken by TCRdb from immuneACCESS, are in-frame only. Not every clone is retained; where verified, under half of the shortfall comes from an unresolved V gene, and the cause of the rest is unknown. The sample table shows more than 2 million clones, and just under 95% are seen once. The top ten constitute approximately 1.7% of the sample. CD8 naive samples were obtained by positive selection for CCR7 among CD45RO-negative cells, yielding a CD45RA+CCR7+ population from which TemRA cells were excluded. The specimen was naive CD8+ T cells from PBMCs. The sample's cell subset or site, from its label and the paper: CD45RA+CCR7+. The receptors here all came from a man between 18 and 35 years old in good health. Some clones in this sample may be carry-over from other donors' samples.

This chain links TRBV11-2 with TRBJ2-3; unclear D gene. The germline V gene has CDR1 SGHAT and CDR2 FQNNGV. Trimming removed 6 bases at V and 5 bases at J, with 12 bases between. There are 13 residues in the CDR3. The CDR3 region is CASRPPGRDTQYF. The CDR3 DNA sequence: TGTGCCAGCAGACCCCCGGGTAGAGATACGCAGTATTTT.

The gene calls are TRBV19 and TRBJ2-3, with 14 nucleotides matching TRBD2. The V segment lost 5 bases and the J segment 3 bases; nucleotides outside the gene matches: 16. The germline CDR1 and CDR2 sequences are LNHDA and SQIVND (reference sequence). CDR3 length: 20 amino acids. The CDR3: CASSPSRGLAGGLGTDTQYF. CDR3 nucleotides: TGTGCCAGTAGTCCGAGCAGAGGACTAGCGGGAGGCCTGGGGACAGATACGCAGTATTTT.

The chain combines TRBV27 with TRBJ2-7, with D unclear. Germline CDR1 is MNHEY and CDR2 is SMNVEV (reference sequence). This CDR3 is 15 amino acids long. The V end lost 3 bases, the J end lost 3 bases, and 15 bases lay between the germline ends. DNA of the CDR3: TGTGCCAGCAGTTTCAACTACCTCGCTTTCTACGAGCAGTACTTC. It yields the protein CASSFNYLAFYEQYF.

The chain uses TRBV27 and TRBJ2-7; D could derive from TRBD1 or TRBD2 (5 bases each). Germline CDR1 reads MNHEY; CDR2 reads SMNVEV (reference sequence). CDR3 length equals 16 residues. The V end was cut by 2 bases, the J end by 3 bases, with 17 bases between. CDR3 nucleotide sequence: TGTGCCAGCAGTTTAAAGTCGGGACCCGCTGGCTACGAGCAGTACTTC. Its translation is CASSLKSGPAGYEQYF.